Following are 15 T cell receptor beta chains from one sample sequenced in a study of T cell responses to AZD1222 COVID-19 vaccine. Measured with immunoSEQ multiplex PCR; TCRdb has only the in-frame clones, and not every one. This sample yields under 150,000 clones, of which 85% are seen a single time; 7.9% belongs to the top ten. Sequencing was performed on peripheral blood, taken 28 days after the second dose of the MenACWY control vaccine. These receptors all stem from an adult who received the MenACWY meningococcal vaccine as a control.

The chain employs TRBV4-1 and TRBJ2-3; D possibly corresponds to TRBD2 (6 bases). The germline V gene encodes CDR1 MGHRA and CDR2 YSYEKL. This CDR3 spans 15 amino acids. The V gene lost 8 bases and the J gene lost 3 bases, with 18 bases spanning the gap. CDR3 sequence reads: CASSGVSGETDTQYF. CDR3 sequence (DNA): TGCGCCAGCTCGGGAGTTTCGGGAGAGACAGATACGCAGTATTTT.

The chain is built from TRBV19 and TRBJ1-2; 9 nucleotides line up with TRBD1. This CDR3 has 14 amino acids. Trimming at V came to 5 bases and at J to 4 bases, leaving 5 bases not matched to a gene. Germline assignment: CDR1 LNHDA and CDR2 SQIVND (reference sequence). DNA for the CDR3: TGTGCCAGTAGTCACAGGGGGCTATCCTATGGCTACACCTTC. Its protein product is CASSHRGLSYGYTF.

This chain links TRBV12-3 or TRBV12-4 with TRBJ2-1, with TRBD1 identical over 7 bases. The CDR3 is made up of 13 amino acids. V lost 7 bases and J lost 5; bases outside the gene matches: 5. Written as DNA, the CDR3 is TGTGCCAGCATCGCGGACAGGAACAATGAGCAGTTCTTC. This encodes CASIADRNNEQFF.

The chain joins TRBV24-1 to TRBJ1-1; tentative D call: TRBD1 (6 bases). V lost 2 bases, J lost 2 bases, and 11 bases lay in between. The CDR3 is made up of 15 amino acids. Germline-derived CDR1 and CDR2 are KGHDR and SFDVKD. The CDR3 region has the DNA TGTGCCACCAGTGATTCAACACAGGGTAACACTGAAGCTTTCTTT. Residues: CATSDSTQGNTEAFF.

This clone is a singleton in its sample. The chain combines TRBV11-1 with TRBJ1-1; TRBD1 might be the D (6 bases). CDR3 length: 13 residues. The V end lost 2 bases, the J end lost 5 bases, and 9 bases lay between the germline ends. The V gene's germline CDR1 is SGHAT and CDR2 FQDESV (reference sequence). In nucleotides, the CDR3 is TGTGCCAGCAGCTTAAGGGGGAGAACTGAAGCTTTCTTT. Translated: CASSLRGRTEAFF.

This clone was detected a few times. V and J are TRBV12-3 or TRBV12-4 and TRBJ1-2; D unresolved. The CDR3 spans 11 residues. V dropped 1 base and J dropped 7 bases, with 4 bases sitting between them. CDR3: CASSLGGGYTF. CDR3 coding DNA: TGTGCCAGCAGTTTAGGGGGTGGCTACACCTTC.

The V call is TRBV28, the J call TRBJ1-4, with 8 bases aligning to TRBD1. This CDR3 has 15 residues. V lost 7 bases, J lost 4 bases, and 8 bases stayed unmatched. Germline loops: CDR1 MDHEN, CDR2 SYDVKM. The CDR3 DNA reads as TGTGCCAGCAAAATAGGGACAGGCGGTAATGAAAAACTGTTTTTT. Translated: CASKIGTGGNEKLFF.

The genes are TRBV19 and TRBJ1-5; D possibly corresponds to TRBD1 (6 bases). V lost 4 bases and J 6 bases, leaving 16 bases between the germline ends. Germline CDR1 and CDR2: LNHDA and SQIVND (reference sequence). The CDR3 consists of 15 residues. The CDR3 loop reads CASSTQGVRGQPQHF. CDR3 nucleotide sequence: TGTGCCAGTAGTACACAGGGAGTTAGGGGTCAGCCCCAGCATTTT.

This clone was seen once. This sequence joins TRBV5-1 and TRBJ2-6, with 7 bases that match TRBD2. The V gene's germline CDR1 is SGHRS and CDR2 YFSETQ. This CDR3 comprises 15 residues. J gave up 1 base and V 4 bases, and 2 bases lay outside the gene matches. The CDR3 DNA sequence: TGCGCCAGCAGCGAGGGACTATCTGGGGCCAACGTCCTGACTTTC. Residues: CASSEGLSGANVLTF.

The chain joins TRBV7-9 to TRBJ2-1, with D tentatively TRBD2 (6 bases). CDR3 length equals 14 residues. The V end was cut by 4 bases, the J end by 15 bases, with 22 bases between. Germline values: CDR1 SEHNR, CDR2 FQNEAQ (reference sequence). The CDR3, as DNA: TGTGCCAGCAGCTCTGAGCGGGCCTGGGGCCGGCGGTTCTTC. Its translation is CASSSERAWGRRFF.

This clone was seen only a few times. The chain employs TRBV5-1 and TRBJ1-4, with 7 bases lining up with TRBD1. The CDR3 spans 14 residues. The V gene's germline CDR1 is SGHRS and CDR2 YFSETQ. Trimming at V came to 4 bases and at J to 8 bases, leaving 8 bases not matched to a gene. CDR3 DNA sequence: TGCGCCAGCAGCCCCCGACAGGGACAAGAAAAACTGTTTTTT. As protein: CASSPRQGQEKLFF. The full variable domain, completed using reference TRBV5-1 and TRBJ1-4, is KAGVTQTPRYLIKTRGQQVTLSCSPISGHRSVSWYQQTPGQGLQFLFEYFSETQRNKGNFPGRFSGRQFSNSRSEMNVSTLELGDSALYLCASSPRQGQEKLFFGSGTQLSVL.

The rearrangement links TRBV9 to TRBJ2-3, with D perhaps assigned TRBD1 or TRBD2 (5 bases each). Deletions cut 4 bases from V and 2 bases from J, with 11 bases between. The germline gives CDR1 SGDLS, CDR2 YYNGEE. This CDR3 has 14 residues. The CDR3: CASSLGDFTDTQYF. The CDR3, as DNA: TGTGCCAGCAGCTTGGGGGATTTCACAGATACGCAGTATTTT. The variable domain in full, completed from reference TRBV9 and TRBJ2-3, reads DSGVTQTPKHLITATGQRVTLRCSPRSGDLSVYWYQQSLDQGLQFLIQYYNGEERAKGNILERFSAQQFPDLHSELNLSSLELGDSALYFCASSLGDFTDTQYFGPGTRLTVL.

The rearrangement uses TRBV2 and TRBJ2-7, with 7 bases identical to TRBD2. CDR1 is SNHLY, CDR2 FYNNEI, per germline. The CDR3 extends over 14 amino acids. After removal of 11 bases from V and 3 bases from J, the junction contained 13 bases not matched to a gene. DNA for the CDR3: TGTGCCGTCGTGAGGGAGGGCATTCACTACGAGCAGTACTTC. This gives the protein CAVVREGIHYEQYF.

This clone came up a few times. In nucleotides, the CDR3 is TGTGCCAGCAGTTACCCACGGGAGGGTATCTCTGAAGCTTTCTTT. Residues: CASSYPREGISEAFF. V usage is TRBV6-5 and J usage is TRBJ1-1, with D unclear. Trimming took off 2 bases at V and 6 bases at J, with 16 bases between the two ends. CDR3 length equals 15 residues. In germline, CDR1 is MNHEY, CDR2 SVGAGI.

This clone was observed once. The rearrangement joins TRBV11-3 to TRBJ2-2; TRBD2 aligns across 10 bases. Germline V CDR1 and CDR2: SGHNT, YENEEA. The length of the CDR3 is 16 residues. J was trimmed by 5 bases and V by 6 bases; bases with no gene match: 9. CDR3 amino acids: CASRELAGARTGELFF. The CDR3 DNA sequence: TGTGCCAGCAGGGAGCTAGCGGGAGCCCGAACCGGGGAGCTGTTTTTT.